The clone carrying this T cell receptor beta chain was found many times. Its antigen is undetermined. Looked up from germline, CDR1 is SEHNR and CDR2 is FQNEAQ (reference sequence). Deletions cut 0 bases from V and 5 bases from J, with 8 bases between. The CDR3 has 14 residues. The sample is drawn from a study of T cells after posttransplantation cyclophosphamide. Treatment was busulfan-fludarabine conditioning, a marrow graft, and cyclophosphamide on days +3 and +4. The study's findings and limits: Later post-transplant blood repertoires were often dominated by donor CD8+ memory clones. After PTCy, TRB diversity resembled that of CNI/methotrexate controls. TRB overlap between skin or GI tissue T cells and blood was limited.

TCRdb's copy holds only in-frame clones and misses some; the assay was immunoSEQ multiplex PCR. The sample contains about 2,900 clones, none of them singletons. This chain connects TRBV7-9 to TRBJ2-1; D unresolved. This clonotype was sampled from a female patient aged 45-65 years who received an allogeneic stem cell transplant from a related donor, was CMV-positive, and had no GVHD. A share of the T cells may be of graft donor origin. Sample: PBMCs, taken after allogeneic stem cell transplant with posttransplant cyclophosphamide. This chain's CDR3 is CASSLAQINNEQFF. As DNA, the CDR3 is TGTGCCAGCAGCTTAGCACAGATAAACAATGAGCAGTTCTTC.